The subject of this entry is one TCR beta chain. Its antigen is currently unknown. The data belong to a study of OX40 agonist ivuxolimab in advanced cancers. Study-wide background: Head and neck, renal cell, melanoma or hepatocellular carcinoma were the cancers that dose-escalation patients had. Findings of the study overall: Averaged across samples, CD8+ T cells carried more expanded clones than CD4+ did.

The V gene's germline CDR1 is LNHDA and CDR2 SQIVND (reference sequence). The CDR3 consists of 15 residues. Losses at the gene ends were 1 base for V and 1 base for J; bases not matched to a gene: 3. Libraries were prepared by immunoSEQ multiplex PCR; TCRdb keeps only in-frame clonotypes and omits some of them. The data contain about 96,000 clones, about 84% of them singletons. Anyone with autoimmune disease history or systemic immunosuppression was excluded. The clonotype was recovered from an adult with an advanced solid tumor such as melanoma, head and neck, liver or kidney cancer. Sequencing was performed on CD4+ or CD8+ T cells sorted from blood, taken in a trial of the OX40 agonist ivuxolimab. The chain links TRBV19 to TRBJ2-7; 8 nucleotides agree with TRBD1. This CDR3 reads CASSIGGTGSYEQYF. Here the CDR3 DNA reads TGTGCCAGTAGTATAGGGGGGACAGGTTCCTACGAGCAGTACTTC.